This T cell receptor beta chain came from a study of blood T cell repertoires in COVID-19 (dated by TCRdb to the early 2020s). In terms of the full investigation: Samples covering the acute and convalescent phases of COVID-19 were provided by collaborators in the United States, Italy and Spain. Samples came from the ongoing ImmuneRACE study (first 160 participants) plus 1,254 subjects from 6 global collaborators. The material from the prospective study consisted of cDNA or gDNA derived from T cells, B-cell-depleted T cells, or PBMCs. Nearly every sample came with metadata listing a de-identified subject ID, COVID-19 status, age in years and sex. The dataset comprised deeply sampled blood TCRbeta repertoires from subjects exposed to, actively infected with, or recovered from COVID-19. Where available, HLA class I and class II types were taken from metadata supplied by the sample provider and were not determined by assay-based typing. The repertoires were released in a freely available public database intended as a resource for research on the immune response to SARS-CoV-2.

In the case of this clone: What antigen it recognizes has not been identified. No much larger clone exists at a distance of one base, and base qualities are not known.

CDR1 and CDR2, looked up from the germline V gene, are SGHRS and YFSETQ. Compared with germline, V lacks 3 bases and J lacks 0 bases; bases without a gene match: 2. The CDR3 has 15 amino acids, counting the end cysteine and phenylalanine. Solely the CDR3 DNA is kept, with 45 bases framed from the first base. TCRbeta CDR3 regions were amplified from genomic DNA using the immunoSEQ Assay, a bias-controlled multiplex PCR. The original methods were these. Within the assay, amplification of reference gene primers was used to estimate how many nucleated cells each sample contained. Sequence reads were collapsed and filtered to measure the absolute abundance of every unique TCRbeta CDR3 rearrangement. For each sample, productive Simpson clonality was calculated as the square root of Simpson's diversity index over productive rearrangements. TCRdb carries this immuneACCESS record with in-frame sequences only. Its versions omit some clonotypes, under half of them owing to an unresolved V gene in the studies checked, with the rest unexplained. The V and J calls and clone size are taken from that table; D and trimming were inferred from the DNA. Counted in this sample were under 250,000 clones; around 80% of them appeared once. The ten largest clonotypes hold over 9.5% of the sample.

Each collaborating institution followed its own protocols to collect whole blood in K2EDTA tubes. For TCRbeta analysis, collaborators shipped samples as frozen whole blood, isolated PBMCs, or DNA extracted from either of those sample types. What the authors observed across the whole study: How much clinical and demographic metadata was included differed by source and by participant, and the metadata was provided uncurated.

Recombination joined TRBV5-1 with TRBJ2-3, and 9 bases in between align with TRBD1. The sequence came from a woman aged 40 to 55 with acute or convalescent COVID-19. Material for sequencing was peripheral blood. The DNA sequence is given as TGCGCCAGCAGCTCCACAGGGGGCAGCACAGATACGCAGTATTTT. It codes for CASSSTGGSTDTQYF.